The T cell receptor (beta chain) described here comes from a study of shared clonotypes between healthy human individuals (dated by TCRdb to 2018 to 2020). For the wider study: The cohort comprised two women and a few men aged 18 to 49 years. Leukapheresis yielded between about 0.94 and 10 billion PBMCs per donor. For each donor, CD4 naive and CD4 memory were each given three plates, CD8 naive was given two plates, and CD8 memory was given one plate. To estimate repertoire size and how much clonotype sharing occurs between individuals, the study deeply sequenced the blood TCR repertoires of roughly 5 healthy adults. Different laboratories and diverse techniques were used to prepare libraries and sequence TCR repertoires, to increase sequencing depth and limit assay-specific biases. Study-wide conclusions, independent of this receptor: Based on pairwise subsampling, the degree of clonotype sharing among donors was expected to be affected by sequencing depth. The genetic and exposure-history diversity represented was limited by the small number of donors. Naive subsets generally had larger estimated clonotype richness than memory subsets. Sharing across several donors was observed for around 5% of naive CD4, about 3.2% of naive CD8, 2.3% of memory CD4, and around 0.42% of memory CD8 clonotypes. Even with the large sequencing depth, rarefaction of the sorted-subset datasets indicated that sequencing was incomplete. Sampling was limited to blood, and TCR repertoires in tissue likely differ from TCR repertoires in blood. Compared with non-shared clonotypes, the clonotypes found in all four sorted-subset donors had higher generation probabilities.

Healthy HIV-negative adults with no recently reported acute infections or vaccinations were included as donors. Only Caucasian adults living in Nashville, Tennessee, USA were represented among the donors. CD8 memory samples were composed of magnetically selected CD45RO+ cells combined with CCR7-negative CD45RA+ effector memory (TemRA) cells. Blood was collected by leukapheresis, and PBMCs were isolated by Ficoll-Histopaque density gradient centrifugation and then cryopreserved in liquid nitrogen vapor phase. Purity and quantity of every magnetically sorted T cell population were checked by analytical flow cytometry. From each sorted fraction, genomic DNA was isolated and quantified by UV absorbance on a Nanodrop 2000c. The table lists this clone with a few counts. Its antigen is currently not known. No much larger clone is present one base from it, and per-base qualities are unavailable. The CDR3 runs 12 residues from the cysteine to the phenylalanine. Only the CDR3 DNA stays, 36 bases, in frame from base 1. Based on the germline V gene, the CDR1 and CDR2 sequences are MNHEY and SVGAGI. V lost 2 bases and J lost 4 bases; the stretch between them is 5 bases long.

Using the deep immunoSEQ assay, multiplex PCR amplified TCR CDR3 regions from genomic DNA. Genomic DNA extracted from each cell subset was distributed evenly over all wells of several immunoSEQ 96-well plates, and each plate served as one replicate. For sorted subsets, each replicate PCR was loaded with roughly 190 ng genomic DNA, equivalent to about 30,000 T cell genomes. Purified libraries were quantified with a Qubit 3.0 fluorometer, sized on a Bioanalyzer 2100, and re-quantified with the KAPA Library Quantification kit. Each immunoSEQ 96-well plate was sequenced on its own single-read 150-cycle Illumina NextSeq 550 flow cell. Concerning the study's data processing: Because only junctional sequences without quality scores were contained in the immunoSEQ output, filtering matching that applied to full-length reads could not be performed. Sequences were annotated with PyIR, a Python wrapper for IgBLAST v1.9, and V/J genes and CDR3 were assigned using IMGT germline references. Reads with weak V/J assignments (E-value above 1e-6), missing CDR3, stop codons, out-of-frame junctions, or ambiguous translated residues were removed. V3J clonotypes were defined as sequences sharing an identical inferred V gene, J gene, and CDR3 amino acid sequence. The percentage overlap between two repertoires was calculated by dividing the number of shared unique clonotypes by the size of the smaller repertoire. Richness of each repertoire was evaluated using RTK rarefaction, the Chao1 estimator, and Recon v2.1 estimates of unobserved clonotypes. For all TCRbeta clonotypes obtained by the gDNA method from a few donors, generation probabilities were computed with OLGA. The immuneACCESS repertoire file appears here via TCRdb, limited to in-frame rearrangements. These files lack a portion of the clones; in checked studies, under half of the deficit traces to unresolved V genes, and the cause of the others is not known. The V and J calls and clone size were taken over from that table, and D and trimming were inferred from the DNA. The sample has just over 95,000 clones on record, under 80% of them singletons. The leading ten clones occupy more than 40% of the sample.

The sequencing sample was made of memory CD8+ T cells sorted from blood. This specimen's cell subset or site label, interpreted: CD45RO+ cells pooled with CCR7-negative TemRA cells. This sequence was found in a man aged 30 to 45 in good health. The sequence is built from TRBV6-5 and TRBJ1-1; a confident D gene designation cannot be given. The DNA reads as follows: TGTGCCAGCAGTTACCTGGGCACTGAAGCTTTCTTT. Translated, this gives CASSYLGTEAFF.